This TCR beta chain was observed in a study of T cell responses to AZD1222 COVID-19 vaccine. The data were produced by immunoSEQ multiplex PCR, yet TCRdb's version contains in-frame clones alone and is incomplete. The table includes under 170,000 clones, 80% to 95% detected once. In regard to this clone: Antigen unknown.

Regarding the study as a whole: CD4 TCRs covered the whole spike, strongest at regions 160-218 and 743-854.

With 6 bases removed from V and 2 bases from J, the gap between germline ends came to 1 base. The CDR3 has 10 amino acids. CDR1 and CDR2 from the germline V gene are WNHNN and SYGVQD (reference sequence). This material consisted of peripheral blood, taken 28 days after the second AZD1222 dose. This receptor was taken from an adult who received the AZD1222 COVID-19 vaccine. The chain uses TRBV10-1 and TRBJ1-1, with D unclear. The CDR3 spells CASSNTEAFF. Written as DNA, the CDR3 is TGCGCCAGCAGCAACACTGAAGCTTTCTTT.